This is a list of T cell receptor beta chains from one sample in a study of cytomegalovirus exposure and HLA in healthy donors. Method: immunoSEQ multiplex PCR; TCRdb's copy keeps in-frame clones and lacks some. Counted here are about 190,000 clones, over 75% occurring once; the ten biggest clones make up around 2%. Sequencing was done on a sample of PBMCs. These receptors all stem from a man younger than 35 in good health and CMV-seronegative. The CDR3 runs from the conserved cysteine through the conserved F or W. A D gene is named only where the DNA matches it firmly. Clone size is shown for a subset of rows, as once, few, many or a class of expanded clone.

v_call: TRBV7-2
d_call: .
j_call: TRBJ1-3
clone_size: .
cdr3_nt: TGTGCCAGCAGCGCCGAGGGGGTATCTGGAAACACCATATATTTT
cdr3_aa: CASSAEGVSGNTIYF

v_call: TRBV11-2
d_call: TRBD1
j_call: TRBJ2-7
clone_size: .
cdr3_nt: TGTGCCAGCACCCAAGACAGGGGTGGCGAGCAGTACTTC
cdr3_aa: CASTQDRGGEQYF

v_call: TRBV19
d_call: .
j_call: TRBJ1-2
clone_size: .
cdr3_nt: TGTGCCAGTAGTCTGAGTGATGGCTACACCTTC
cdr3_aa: CASSLSDGYTF

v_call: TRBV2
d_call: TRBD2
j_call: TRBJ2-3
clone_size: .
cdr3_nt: TGTGCCAGCAGCGGGACTAGCGGGGGCACAGATACGCAGTATTTT
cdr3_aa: CASSGTSGGTDTQYF

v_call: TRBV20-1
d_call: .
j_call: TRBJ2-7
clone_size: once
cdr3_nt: TGCAGTGCCTTGCGAACCTCCGAGCAGTACTTC
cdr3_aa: CSALRTSEQYF

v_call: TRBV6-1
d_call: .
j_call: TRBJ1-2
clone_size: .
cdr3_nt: TGTGCCAGCAGTGAAGTAAACAGGGACGGCTACACCTTC
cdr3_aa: CASSEVNRDGYTF

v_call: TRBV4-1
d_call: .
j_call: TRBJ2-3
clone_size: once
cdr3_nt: TGCGCCAGCAGCCAAGTACCGACAGCAGATACGCAGTATTTT
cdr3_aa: CASSQVPTADTQYF

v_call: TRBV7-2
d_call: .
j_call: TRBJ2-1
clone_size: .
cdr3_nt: TGTGCCAGCAGCTTAGGACTCTTGATCAATGAGCAGTTCTTC
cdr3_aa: CASSLGLLINEQFF

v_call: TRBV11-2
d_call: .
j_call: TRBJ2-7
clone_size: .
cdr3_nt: TGTGCCAGCAGCTCTACAGGGACCTACGAGCAGTACTTC
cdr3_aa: CASSSTGTYEQYF

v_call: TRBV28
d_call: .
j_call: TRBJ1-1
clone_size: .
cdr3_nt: TGTGCCAGCATCGGTACCAGGGGAAGGGGCACTGAAGCTTTCTTT
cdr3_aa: CASIGTRGRGTEAFF

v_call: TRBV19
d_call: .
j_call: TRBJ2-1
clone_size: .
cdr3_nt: TGTGCCAGCGGGACCTACAATGAGCAGTTCTTC
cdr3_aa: CASGTYNEQFF

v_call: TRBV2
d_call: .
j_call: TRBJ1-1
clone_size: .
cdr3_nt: TGTGCCAGCAGGGGGAGGCCGAACACTGAAGCTTTCTTT
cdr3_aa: CASRGRPNTEAFF

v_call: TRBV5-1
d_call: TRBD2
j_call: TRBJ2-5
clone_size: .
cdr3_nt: TGCGCCAGCAGCACTGGACTAGCCGGGAGGAATGGTCGGCAGTACTTC
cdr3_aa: CASSTGLAGRNGRQYF

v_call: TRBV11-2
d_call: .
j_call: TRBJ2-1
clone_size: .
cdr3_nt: TGTGCCAGCAGCTTAGAGGACAGCAACAATGAGCAGTTCTTC
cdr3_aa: CASSLEDSNNEQFF

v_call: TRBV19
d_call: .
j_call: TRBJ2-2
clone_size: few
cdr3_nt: TGTGCCAGTAGTATGGGGGGTAGACAAAGGGTCACCGGGGAGCTGTTTTTT
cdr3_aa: CASSMGGRQRVTGELFF

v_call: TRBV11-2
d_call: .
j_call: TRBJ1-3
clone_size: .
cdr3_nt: TGTGCCAGCAGCTTACAAAACACCATATATTTT
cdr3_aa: CASSLQNTIYF

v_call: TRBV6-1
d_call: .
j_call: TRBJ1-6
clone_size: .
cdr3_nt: TGTGCCAGCAGTGAATGGGGGGTAGGTAATTCACCCCTCCACTTT
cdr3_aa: CASSEWGVGNSPLHF

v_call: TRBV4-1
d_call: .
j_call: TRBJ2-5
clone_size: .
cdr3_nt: TGCGCCAGCAGCCAATTTGCCGGGAGCCAAGAGACCCAGTACTTC
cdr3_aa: CASSQFAGSQETQYF

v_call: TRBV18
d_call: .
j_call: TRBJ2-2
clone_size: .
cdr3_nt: TGTGCCAGCTCACAAACCGGCGGGGTGAACATCGGGGAGCTGTTTTTT
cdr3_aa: CASSQTGGVNIGELFF

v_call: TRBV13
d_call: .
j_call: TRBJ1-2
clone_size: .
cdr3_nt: TGTGCCAGCAGCTCCTACAGGGACACCTATGGCTACACCTTC
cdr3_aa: CASSSYRDTYGYTF

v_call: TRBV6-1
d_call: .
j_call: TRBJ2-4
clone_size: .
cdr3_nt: TGTGCCAGCAGTGACTGGGACAACAAAAACATTCAGTACTTC
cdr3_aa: CASSDWDNKNIQYF

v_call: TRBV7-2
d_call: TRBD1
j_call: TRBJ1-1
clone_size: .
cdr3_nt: TGTGCCAGCAGCTTCCACAGGGGCAGGGGCACTGAAGCTTTCTTT
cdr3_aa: CASSFHRGRGTEAFF

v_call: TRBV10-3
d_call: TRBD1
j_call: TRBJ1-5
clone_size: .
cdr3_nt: TGTGCCATCAGTGCAGGGGGCGGAATTCAGCCCCAGCATTTT
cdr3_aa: CAISAGGGIQPQHF

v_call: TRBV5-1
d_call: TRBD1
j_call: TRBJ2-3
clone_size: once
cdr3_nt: TGCGCCAGCAGCCAGGGACAGCCGGTAGCAGATACGCAGTATTTT
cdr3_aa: CASSQGQPVADTQYF

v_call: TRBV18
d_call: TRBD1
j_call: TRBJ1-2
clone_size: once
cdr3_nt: TGTGCCAGCTCACCGACAGGGGGCAGTGGCTACACCTTC
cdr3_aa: CASSPTGGSGYTF

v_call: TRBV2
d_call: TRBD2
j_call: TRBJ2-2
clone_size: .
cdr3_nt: TGTGCCAGCAGTGGGACTAGCGGGAGGGTCGGGGAGCTGTTTTTT
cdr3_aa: CASSGTSGRVGELFF

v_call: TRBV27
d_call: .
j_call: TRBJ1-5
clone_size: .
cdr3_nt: TGTGCCACTTGGACGACAGATCAGCCCCAGCATTTT
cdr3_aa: CATWTTDQPQHF

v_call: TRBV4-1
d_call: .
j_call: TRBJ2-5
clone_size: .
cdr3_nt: TGCGCCAGCAGACCGGTCGGGGGAGAGACCCAGTACTTC
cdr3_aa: CASRPVGGETQYF

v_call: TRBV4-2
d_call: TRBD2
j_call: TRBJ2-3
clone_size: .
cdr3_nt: TGTGCCAGCAGCCAAGTACTAGCGGGAGGTACGCAGTATTTT
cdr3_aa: CASSQVLAGGTQYF

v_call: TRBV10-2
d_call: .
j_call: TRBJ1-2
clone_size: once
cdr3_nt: TGCGCCAGCAGTGAGCCCGACATCAGGGAGGGCTATGGCTACACCTTC
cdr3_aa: CASSEPDIREGYGYTF

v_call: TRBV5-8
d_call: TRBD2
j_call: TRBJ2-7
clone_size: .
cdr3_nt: TGTGCCAGCAGCTTGGGACTAGCACCCTACGAGCAGTACTTC
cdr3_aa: CASSLGLAPYEQYF

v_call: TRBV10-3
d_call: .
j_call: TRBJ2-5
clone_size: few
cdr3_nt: TGTGCCATCAGTGTAGCGGACCAAGAGACCCAGTACTTC
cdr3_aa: CAISVADQETQYF

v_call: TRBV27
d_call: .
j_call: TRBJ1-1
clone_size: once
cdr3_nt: TGTGCCAGCAGCCTACTGCAGAGGGCGGGGAACACTGAAGCTTTCTTT
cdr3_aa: CASSLLQRAGNTEAFF

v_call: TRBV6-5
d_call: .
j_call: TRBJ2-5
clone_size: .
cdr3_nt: TGTGCCAGCAGTTACCTCCGGGCGAGGAGGGAGACCCAGTACTTC
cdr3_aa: CASSYLRARRETQYF

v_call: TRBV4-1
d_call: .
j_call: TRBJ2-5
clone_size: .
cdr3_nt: TGCGCCGTACAAGAGACCCAGTACTTC
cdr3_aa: CAVQETQYF

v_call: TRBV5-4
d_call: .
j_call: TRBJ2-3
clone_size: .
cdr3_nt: TGTGCCAGCAGCCCCCCCTCGAGCCCCCAAGCGCAGTATTTT
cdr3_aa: CASSPPSSPQAQYF

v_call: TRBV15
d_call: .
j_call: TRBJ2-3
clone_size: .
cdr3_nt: TGTGCCACCAGCAGACCGGGCGGGTTCCCCCAGTATTTT
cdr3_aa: CATSRPGGFPQYF

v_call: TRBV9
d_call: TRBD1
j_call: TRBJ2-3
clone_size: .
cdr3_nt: TGTGCCAGCAGCGAACAGGGGCGAGATACGCAGTATTTT
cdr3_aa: CASSEQGRDTQYF

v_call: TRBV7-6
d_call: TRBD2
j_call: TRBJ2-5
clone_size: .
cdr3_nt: TGTGCCAGCAGCTTAGTAGTGGGAGGGCCAGGAGAGACCCAGTACTTC
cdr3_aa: CASSLVVGGPGETQYF

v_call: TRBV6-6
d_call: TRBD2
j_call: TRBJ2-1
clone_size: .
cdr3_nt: TGTGCCAGCAGTTACCCCGGCGGGAGTCGGAATGAGCAGTTCTTC
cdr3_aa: CASSYPGGSRNEQFF

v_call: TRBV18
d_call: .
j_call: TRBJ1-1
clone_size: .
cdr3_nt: TGTGCCAGCTCACTACAGACAGGTCAGAACACTGAAGCTTTCTTT
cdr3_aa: CASSLQTGQNTEAFF

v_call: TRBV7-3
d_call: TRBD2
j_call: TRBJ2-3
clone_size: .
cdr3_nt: TGTGCCAGCAGCTTGGGCCTAGCGGGACTAGATACGCAGTATTTT
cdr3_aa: CASSLGLAGLDTQYF

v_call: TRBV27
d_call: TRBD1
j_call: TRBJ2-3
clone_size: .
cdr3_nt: TGTGCCAGCAGGCGGACAGGGGGAGCAGATACGCAGTATTTT
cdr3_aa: CASRRTGGADTQYF